The rows below give T cell receptor beta chains drawn from one sample of a study of control samples from healthy donors and cancer patients. Profiled with immunoSEQ multiplex PCR; TCRdb holds only in-frame clones, not every one. The repertoire holds some 130,000 clones, around 93% seen once, with 1.7% in the top ten. The sequenced sample was PBMCs. The receptor source for this set is a man aged 50-59 years with head and neck cancer. Each CDR3 is given with its conserved first and last residue. Fields, in order: CDR3 DNA, CDR3 protein, clone size, J gene, V gene, D gene. The D gene is left open where the match is weak. Not every row has a clone size; where given, it reads once, few, many or a size class.

CDR3nt: TGTGCCAGCAGTCCATTGGGCAGAACGTATTTT; CDR3aa: CASSPLGRTYF; abundance: .; j_gene: TRBJ2-3; v_gene: TRBV6-2/TRBV6-3; d_gene: .
CDR3nt: TGTGCCACCAGTGTAGGGGTCACAGATACGCAGTATTTT; CDR3aa: CATSVGVTDTQYF; abundance: .; j_gene: TRBJ2-3; v_gene: TRBV24-1; d_gene: .
CDR3nt: TGTGCCAGCAGCTTAGATGGAGGGGCTGGGGCCAACGTCCTGACTTTC; CDR3aa: CASSLDGGAGANVLTF; abundance: .; j_gene: TRBJ2-6; v_gene: TRBV11-2; d_gene: .
CDR3nt: TGTGCCAGCAGCTTGAGCGGGGTCCGGAGAGAGACCCAGTACTTC; CDR3aa: CASSLSGVRRETQYF; abundance: .; j_gene: TRBJ2-5; v_gene: TRBV7-2; d_gene: TRBD2
CDR3nt: TGTGCCAGCAGCGTTCGGAGGATGGGGGATGAAAAACTGTTTTTT; CDR3aa: CASSVRRMGDEKLFF; abundance: .; j_gene: TRBJ1-4; v_gene: TRBV5-6; d_gene: .
CDR3nt: TGTGCCAGCAGTTACTCTCAGGGGTACTACGAGCAGTACTTC; CDR3aa: CASSYSQGYYEQYF; abundance: .; j_gene: TRBJ2-7; v_gene: TRBV6-6; d_gene: .
CDR3nt: TGTGCCACCAGCAGACGATTCTCTGGGGTGGGGGGCTTTACTGAAGCTTTCTTT; CDR3aa: CATSRRFSGVGGFTEAFF; abundance: once; j_gene: TRBJ1-1; v_gene: TRBV15; d_gene: .
CDR3nt: TGTGCCACCAGTGATTTGGGGGGAAGGGAACAAGAGACCCAGTACTTC; CDR3aa: CATSDLGGREQETQYF; abundance: .; j_gene: TRBJ2-5; v_gene: TRBV24-1; d_gene: .
CDR3nt: TGTGCCAGCAGCCCGCGACAGGGGGTTGGCCCGATTACTGAAGCTTTCTTT; CDR3aa: CASSPRQGVGPITEAFF; abundance: .; j_gene: TRBJ1-1; v_gene: TRBV11-2; d_gene: TRBD1
CDR3nt: TGTGCCAGCTCACCACCGGTACCGGAGAATGAAAAACTGTTTTTT; CDR3aa: CASSPPVPENEKLFF; abundance: .; j_gene: TRBJ1-4; v_gene: TRBV18; d_gene: .
CDR3nt: TGTGCCAGCAGTTCCCGGGACAGGGGCGTGAATTCACCCCTCCACTTT; CDR3aa: CASSSRDRGVNSPLHF; abundance: .; j_gene: TRBJ1-6; v_gene: TRBV6-2/TRBV6-3; d_gene: TRBD1
CDR3nt: TGTGCCAGCAGCCCAACCGGGACAGGGAATATTGAGCAGTTCTTC; CDR3aa: CASSPTGTGNIEQFF; abundance: .; j_gene: TRBJ2-1; v_gene: TRBV9; d_gene: TRBD1
CDR3nt: TGCGCCAGCAGCTTGGCCTCGAGGACCCAGTACTTC; CDR3aa: CASSLASRTQYF; abundance: .; j_gene: TRBJ2-5; v_gene: TRBV5-1; d_gene: .
CDR3nt: TGTGCCATCAGTCCGGTGTCCTACGAGCAGTACTTC; CDR3aa: CAISPVSYEQYF; abundance: .; j_gene: TRBJ2-7; v_gene: TRBV6-5; d_gene: .
CDR3nt: TGTGCCAGCAGTTACGCGAACACTGAAGCTTTCTTT; CDR3aa: CASSYANTEAFF; abundance: .; j_gene: TRBJ1-1; v_gene: TRBV28; d_gene: .
CDR3nt: TGCGCCAGCAGCCAAGGGCTAGCGGGGGGGCCCTCCTACGAGCAGTACTTC; CDR3aa: CASSQGLAGGPSYEQYF; abundance: .; j_gene: TRBJ2-7; v_gene: TRBV4-1; d_gene: TRBD2
CDR3nt: TGTGCCTGGAGTGTTGGGGGGACCCAGTACTTC; CDR3aa: CAWSVGGTQYF; abundance: .; j_gene: TRBJ2-5; v_gene: TRBV30; d_gene: .
CDR3nt: TGTGCCAGTAGCCCGTTTGGGGCCCGCACAGATACGCAGTATTTT; CDR3aa: CASSPFGARTDTQYF; abundance: .; j_gene: TRBJ2-3; v_gene: TRBV19; d_gene: .
CDR3nt: TGTGCCAGCAGCAAACGACAGGGGGCGGACACTGAAGCTTTCTTT; CDR3aa: CASSKRQGADTEAFF; abundance: .; j_gene: TRBJ1-1; v_gene: TRBV5-8; d_gene: TRBD1
CDR3nt: TGTGCCAGCAGTCACGGGACAGCGAACACCGGGGAGCTGTTTTTT; CDR3aa: CASSHGTANTGELFF; abundance: .; j_gene: TRBJ2-2; v_gene: TRBV28; d_gene: TRBD1
CDR3nt: TGTGCCAGTAGTAATCCAGGGGCCGCCACTAACTATGGCTACACCTTC; CDR3aa: CASSNPGAATNYGYTF; abundance: .; j_gene: TRBJ1-2; v_gene: TRBV19; d_gene: .
CDR3nt: TGTGCCAGCAGCTCAAGGGACTTTCCTAGCACAGATACGCAGTATTTT; CDR3aa: CASSSRDFPSTDTQYF; abundance: .; j_gene: TRBJ2-3; v_gene: TRBV7-9; d_gene: .
CDR3nt: TGTGCCAGCAGCCGCGCAGGGGCCGGCTACACCTTC; CDR3aa: CASSRAGAGYTF; abundance: .; j_gene: TRBJ1-2; v_gene: TRBV12-3/TRBV12-4; d_gene: .
CDR3nt: TGTGCCAGCAGCAGGAACCTCTCTGGAAACACCATATATTTT; CDR3aa: CASSRNLSGNTIYF; abundance: .; j_gene: TRBJ1-3; v_gene: TRBV21-1; d_gene: .
CDR3nt: TGTGCCAGCAGCCTCCGCCCCTCGTCCGGGGAGCTGTTTTTT; CDR3aa: CASSLRPSSGELFF; abundance: .; j_gene: TRBJ2-2; v_gene: TRBV7-2; d_gene: .
CDR3nt: TGTGCCAGCAGCACCCCTGCGCGGGGGCCGACCGCCGAGCAGTACTTC; CDR3aa: CASSTPARGPTAEQYF; abundance: .; j_gene: TRBJ2-7; v_gene: TRBV9; d_gene: .
CDR3nt: TGCAGCGTTGAGCAGGGCTCAAATGGCTACACCTTC; CDR3aa: CSVEQGSNGYTF; abundance: .; j_gene: TRBJ1-2; v_gene: TRBV29-1; d_gene: .
CDR3nt: TGTGCCAGCTCACCAGCAGAGAACTATGGCTACACCTTC; CDR3aa: CASSPAENYGYTF; abundance: .; j_gene: TRBJ1-2; v_gene: TRBV18; d_gene: .
CDR3nt: TGTGCCAGCAGCTCACAGGACGAAGGATCCTACGAGCAGTACTTC; CDR3aa: CASSSQDEGSYEQYF; abundance: .; j_gene: TRBJ2-7; v_gene: TRBV5-4; d_gene: .
CDR3nt: TGTGCCAGCAGAGGACTAGGACGGTTAATGATGGCTTTCTTT; CDR3aa: CASRGLGRLMMAFF; abundance: .; j_gene: TRBJ1-1; v_gene: TRBV27; d_gene: .
CDR3nt: TGTGCCAGCTCACCAGAGACACGGAACACTGAAGCTTTCTTT; CDR3aa: CASSPETRNTEAFF; abundance: .; j_gene: TRBJ1-1; v_gene: TRBV18; d_gene: .
CDR3nt: TGCAGCGTTGTCGGGCAGCCGAGTCTAGTAGATACGCAGTATTTT; CDR3aa: CSVVGQPSLVDTQYF; abundance: once; j_gene: TRBJ2-3; v_gene: TRBV29-1; d_gene: .
CDR3nt: TGTGCCAGCAGTCTAACAGAGGAAAAACTGTTTTTT; CDR3aa: CASSLTEEKLFF; abundance: once; j_gene: TRBJ1-4; v_gene: TRBV28; d_gene: .
CDR3nt: TGTGCCAGCAGTTTACTGGGGACAGATGAAAAACTGTTTTTT; CDR3aa: CASSLLGTDEKLFF; abundance: once; j_gene: TRBJ1-4; v_gene: TRBV27; d_gene: TRBD1
CDR3nt: TGTGCCAGCAGCCCCTTGGGAGGGGGTTTGAATCAGCCCCAGCATTTT; CDR3aa: CASSPLGGGLNQPQHF; abundance: .; j_gene: TRBJ1-5; v_gene: TRBV5-5; d_gene: .